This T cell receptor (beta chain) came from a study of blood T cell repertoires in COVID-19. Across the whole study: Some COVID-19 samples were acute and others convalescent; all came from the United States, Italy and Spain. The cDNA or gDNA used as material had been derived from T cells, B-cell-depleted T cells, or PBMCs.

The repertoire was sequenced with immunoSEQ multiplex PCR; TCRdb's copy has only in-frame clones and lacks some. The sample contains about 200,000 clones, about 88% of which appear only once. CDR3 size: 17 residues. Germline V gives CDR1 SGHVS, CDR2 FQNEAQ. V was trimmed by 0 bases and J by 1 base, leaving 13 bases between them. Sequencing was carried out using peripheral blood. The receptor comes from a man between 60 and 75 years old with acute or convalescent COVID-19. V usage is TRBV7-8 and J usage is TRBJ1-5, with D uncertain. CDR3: CASSLASRLESNQPQHF. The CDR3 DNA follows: TGTGCCAGCAGCTTAGCGAGCAGACTAGAGAGCAATCAGCCCCAGCATTTT.